Following are 15 T cell receptor beta chains from one sample sequenced in a study of OX40 agonist ivuxolimab in advanced cancers. TCRdb's copy holds only in-frame clones and misses some; the assay was immunoSEQ multiplex PCR. The table records 80,000 to 130,000 clones, approximately 90% of them present only once. The material sequenced was CD4+ or CD8+ T cells sorted from blood, taken in a trial of the OX40 agonist ivuxolimab. These receptors were taken from an adult with an advanced solid tumor such as melanoma, head and neck, liver or kidney cancer.

V and J are TRBV4-2 and TRBJ2-1; 9 bases map to TRBD1. Germline lookup yields CDR1 LGHNA and CDR2 YNFKEQ. V was pared by 8 bases and J by 5 bases, with 4 bases of the junction left unmatched. This CDR3 contains 13 residues. In DNA, the CDR3 is TGTGCCAGCTCGCGGGACAGGGACAATGAGCAGTTCTTC. Protein product: CASSRDRDNEQFF.

This chain links TRBV11-3 with TRBJ1-6, with D uncertain. The CDR3 runs 13 residues. V lost 4 bases and J lost 10, with 11 bases in between. Germline lookup yields CDR1 SGHNT and CDR2 YENEEA. As DNA, the CDR3 is TGTGCCAGCAGCTCGCTTGATGGGTCACCCCTCCACTTT. Residues: CASSSLDGSPLHF.

The genes are TRBV5-1 and TRBJ2-7; 8 nucleotides line up with TRBD1. The germline gives CDR1 SGHRS, CDR2 YFSETQ. The length of the CDR3 is 14 residues. With 2 bases clipped from V and 5 bases from J, the junction kept 6 bases outside the gene matches. The CDR3 spells CASSLQGELNEQYF. CDR3 nucleotide sequence: TGCGCCAGCAGCTTACAGGGGGAACTTAACGAGCAGTACTTC.

CDR3 in amino acids: CSAAADTQYF. CDR3 in DNA: TGCAGCGCTGCGGCAGATACGCAGTATTTT. This chain uses TRBV29-1 with TRBJ2-3; D uncertain. Trimming left V 7 bases short and J 4 bases short, with 6 bases between. CDR1 and CDR2 from the germline V gene are SQVTM and ANQGSEA. The CDR3 contains 10 residues.

The rearrangement joins TRBV7-2 to TRBJ2-2; TRBD2 agrees at 7 bases. V dropped 6 bases and J dropped 4; count of bases not matched to a gene: 8. In germline, CDR1 is SGHTA, CDR2 FQGNSA. The CDR3 totals 15 residues. CDR3 residues: CASSPRASGTGELFF. In DNA form, the CDR3 reads TGTGCCAGCAGTCCCAGGGCTAGCGGCACCGGGGAGCTGTTTTTT.

This clone showed up just a few times. The V and J genes are TRBV5-1 and TRBJ2-3; TRBD1 agrees at 9 bases. Germline CDR1 is SGHRS and CDR2 is YFSETQ. The CDR3 is 15 residues long. After removal of 4 bases from V and 2 bases from J, the junction contained 5 bases not matched to a gene. The CDR3 DNA follows: TGCGCCAGCAGCCACAGGGGGCCTAACACAGATACGCAGTATTTT. Its translation: CASSHRGPNTDTQYF.

The V call is TRBV15, the J call TRBJ1-5, with D tentatively TRBD1 (5 bases). The germline V and J ends were trimmed by 0 bases and 7 bases, with 13 bases remaining between them. Germline CDR1 LNHNV, CDR2 YYDKDF (reference sequence). CDR3 length equals 15 residues. The CDR3 reads CATSRDRAGWQPQHF. CDR3 nucleotide sequence: TGTGCCACCAGCAGAGATAGGGCAGGGTGGCAGCCCCAGCATTTT.

This sequence joins TRBV7-2 and TRBJ2-7; D not resolved. The germline V gene encodes CDR1 SGHTA and CDR2 FQGNSA. Trimming shortened V by 0 bases and J by 3 bases, and 9 bases separated the two germline ends. The length of the CDR3 is 14 residues. The CDR3 region has the DNA TGTGCCAGCAGCTTAGCCAGGCAGTTCTACGAGCAGTACTTC. Translation: CASSLARQFYEQYF.

This chain links TRBV2 with TRBJ2-3; 7 positions match TRBD1. After removal of 4 bases from V and 2 bases from J, the junction contained 3 bases not matched to a gene. Germline values: CDR1 SNHLY, CDR2 FYNNEI. The CDR3 loop spans 14 amino acids. CDR3 bases: TGTGCCAGCAGTGGGGGGACAGTCACAGATACGCAGTATTTT. Translating gives CASSGGTVTDTQYF.

This rearrangement joins TRBV28 to TRBJ1-5, with 8 bases aligning to TRBD1. Trimming removed 7 bases from V and 6 bases from J; junction bases left unmatched: 5. Germline lookup yields CDR1 MDHEN and CDR2 SYDVKM. CDR3 size: 13 residues. The CDR3 region has the DNA TGTGCCAGCAACACAGGGGGGAGTCAGCCCCAGCATTTT. It translates to CASNTGGSQPQHF.

The chain links TRBV13 to TRBJ2-1; the D gene is possibly TRBD1 (6 bases). CDR3 size: 16 residues. V was pared by 1 base and J by 3 bases, with 13 bases between. Per germline, CDR1 PRHDT and CDR2 FYEKMQ (reference sequence). CDR3 protein: CASSLARQENYNEQFF. CDR3 nucleotides: TGTGCCAGCAGCTTAGCCCGACAGGAGAACTACAATGAGCAGTTCTTC.

The gene calls are TRBV28 and TRBJ1-4, with D unresolved. The CDR3 runs to 14 residues. Trimming shortened V by 3 bases and J by 0 bases, and 5 bases separated the two germline ends. Germline loops: CDR1 MDHEN, CDR2 SYDVKM. The CDR3 DNA follows: TGTGCCAGCAGTTTGGGTGCAACTAATGAAAAACTGTTTTTT. Its protein is CASSLGATNEKLFF.

The chain employs TRBV23-1 and TRBJ2-7, with TRBD2 matching 9 bases. TRBV23-1 is an ORF for which the function is uncertain. Trimming at V came to 4 bases and at J to 0 bases, leaving 13 bases not matched to a gene. The CDR3 totals 18 residues. The chain's CDR3 is CASSLSGSNADNSYEQYF. In DNA form, the CDR3 reads TGCGCCAGCAGTCTTAGCGGGAGTAACGCCGACAACTCCTACGAGCAGTACTTC.

The chain recombines TRBV6-6 with TRBJ2-7; D perhaps matches TRBD2 (6 bases). The germline gives CDR1 MNHNY, CDR2 SVGAGI (reference sequence). CDR3 size: 15 residues. V was clipped by 2 bases and J by 2 bases, with 13 bases between them. The CDR3 loop reads CASSYPSGSAYEQYF. CDR3 bases: TGTGCCAGCAGTTACCCAAGCGGGTCCGCCTACGAGCAGTACTTC.

The chain links TRBV11-2 to TRBJ2-7, with D possibly being TRBD1 or TRBD2 (5 bases each). The V gene lost 0 bases and the J gene lost 4 bases, with 19 bases spanning the gap. The germline V gene encodes CDR1 SGHAT and CDR2 FQNNGV. CDR3 length equals 17 residues. CDR3 protein: CASSLDRDGLQPYEQYF. CDR3 coding DNA: TGTGCCAGCAGCTTAGATCGGGACGGCCTACAACCTTACGAGCAGTACTTC.